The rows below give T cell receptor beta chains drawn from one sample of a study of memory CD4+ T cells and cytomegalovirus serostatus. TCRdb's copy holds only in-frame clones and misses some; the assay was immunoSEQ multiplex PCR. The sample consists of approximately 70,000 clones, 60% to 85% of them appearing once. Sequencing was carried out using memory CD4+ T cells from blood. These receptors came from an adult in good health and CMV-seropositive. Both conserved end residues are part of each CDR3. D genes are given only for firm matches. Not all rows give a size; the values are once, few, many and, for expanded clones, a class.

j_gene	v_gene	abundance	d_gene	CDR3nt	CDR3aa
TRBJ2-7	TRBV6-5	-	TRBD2	TGTGCCAGCAGTGGACTTAGCGGGAGGGCCGACGAGCAGTACTTC	CASSGLSGRADEQYF
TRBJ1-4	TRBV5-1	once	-	TGCGCCAGCAGCTTGGATGTTCACGGGAAGAGTGAAAAACTGTTTTTT	CASSLDVHGKSEKLFF
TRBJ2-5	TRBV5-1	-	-	TGCGCCAGCAGCACGGTTGGGAGTTGGGGAGAGACCCAGTACTTC	CASSTVGSWGETQYF
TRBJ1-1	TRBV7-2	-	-	TGTGCCAGCAGCCTGGGACAGAACACTGAAGCTTTCTTT	CASSLGQNTEAFF
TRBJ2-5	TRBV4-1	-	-	TGCGCCAGCAGCCAATTGGGTGAGCAGACCCAGTACTTC	CASSQLGEQTQYF
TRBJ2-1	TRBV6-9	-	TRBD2	TGTCGTGTAAGGCGGGAGGGCCGTGAGCAGTTCTTC	CRVRREGREQFF
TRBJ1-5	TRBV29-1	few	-	TGCAGCGTTTTAACCATGGGAGGACAGCCCCAGCATTTT	CSVLTMGGQPQHF
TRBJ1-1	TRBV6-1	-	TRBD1	TGTGCCAGCAGTGAAGGCAGGGGGCTCGGTACCACTGAAGCTTTCTTT	CASSEGRGLGTTEAFF
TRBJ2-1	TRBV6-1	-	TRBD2	TGTGCCAGCAGTGAAGAGAGGTTCAGGCTAGCGGGGTACAATGAGCAGTTCTTC	CASSEERFRLAGYNEQFF
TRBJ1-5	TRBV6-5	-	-	TGTGCCAGCAGCACCGACGGTAGCAATCAGCCCCAGCATTTT	CASSTDGSNQPQHF
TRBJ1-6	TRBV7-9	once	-	TGTGCCAGCAGCCAGGGACACCATAATTCACCCCTCCACTTT	CASSQGHHNSPLHF
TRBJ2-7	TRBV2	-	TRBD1	TGTGCCAGCAGTGAAGTGAGGACAGGGGCGAACGAGCAGTACTTC	CASSEVRTGANEQYF
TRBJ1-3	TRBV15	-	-	TGTGCCACCAGCAGAGATGTTGGGGGGTACGGAAACACCATATATTTT	CATSRDVGGYGNTIYF
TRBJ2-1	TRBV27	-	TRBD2	TGTGCCAGCAGCAAACGACTAGCGGGAGCCTCAAGCTCCTACAATGAGCAGTTCTTC	CASSKRLAGASSSYNEQFF
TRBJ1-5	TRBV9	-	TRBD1	TGTGCCAGCAGCAGGGGACAGCCAGGGCAGCCCCAGCATTTT	CASSRGQPGQPQHF
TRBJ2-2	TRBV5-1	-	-	TGCGCCAGCAGTTATGGGACCCGCGGGGAGCTGTTTTTT	CASSYGTRGELFF
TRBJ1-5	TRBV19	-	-	TGTGCCAGTAGTATTACGGACAATCAGCCCCAGCATTTT	CASSITDNQPQHF
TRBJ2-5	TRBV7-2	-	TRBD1	TGTGCCAGCAGCCCAGGGACAGCCCAAGAGACCCAGTACTTC	CASSPGTAQETQYF
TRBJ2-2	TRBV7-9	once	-	TGTGCCAGCAGCTTAGGTGGGGTCACCGGGGAGCTGTTTTTT	CASSLGGVTGELFF
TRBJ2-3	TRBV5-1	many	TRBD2	TGCGCCAGCAGCTTGGTCCTAGCGGGCACAGATACGCAGTATTTT	CASSLVLAGTDTQYF
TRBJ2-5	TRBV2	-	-	TGTGCCAGCTTGAGGGAAAGAGAAGAGACCCAGTACTTC	CASLREREETQYF
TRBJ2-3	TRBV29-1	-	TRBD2	TGCAGCGTCCAAACTAGCGGGGCCCCCGGAACGCAGTATTTT	CSVQTSGAPGTQYF
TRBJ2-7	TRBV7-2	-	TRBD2	TGTGCCAGCAGCCTTCAACTAGCGGCCTCCTACGAGCAGTACTTC	CASSLQLAASYEQYF
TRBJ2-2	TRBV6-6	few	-	TGTGCCAGCAGTTACTCGTACACCGGGGAGCTGTTTTTT	CASSYSYTGELFF
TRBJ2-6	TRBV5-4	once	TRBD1	TGTGCCAGCCAAGCTCTTAGGGAGACAGGGAGCTCTGGGGCCAACGTCCTGACTTTC	CASQALRETGSSGANVLTF
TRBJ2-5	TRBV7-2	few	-	TGTGCCAGCAGCTTAGGTTTGGGGAGAGCGGACCAAGAGACCCAGTACTTC	CASSLGLGRADQETQYF
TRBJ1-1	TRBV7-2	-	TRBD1	TGTGCCAGCAGCCCGACAGGGGGCCATGAAGCTTTCTTT	CASSPTGGHEAFF
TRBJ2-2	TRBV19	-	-	TGTGCCAGTAGTCTATTGGGGGGTATAGTGAACACCGGGGAGCTGTTTTTT	CASSLLGGIVNTGELFF
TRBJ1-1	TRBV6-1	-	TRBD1	TGTGCCAGCAGATTGGACAGGGTTTTAAACACTGAAGCTTTCTTT	CASRLDRVLNTEAFF
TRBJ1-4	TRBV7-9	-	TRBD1	TGTGCCAGCAGCACGTACAGGGGAGCGGATGAAAAACTGTTTTTT	CASSTYRGADEKLFF
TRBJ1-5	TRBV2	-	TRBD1	TGTGCCAGCAGAGGCGACAGGGAGGAAAGCAATCAGCCCCAGCATTTT	CASRGDREESNQPQHF
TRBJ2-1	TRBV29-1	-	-	TGCAGCGTTGGGAAGGGAGATAATGAGCAGTTCTTC	CSVGKGDNEQFF
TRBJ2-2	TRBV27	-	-	TGTGCCAGCAGTTACTCGACGGGAAACACCGGGGAGCTGTTTTTT	CASSYSTGNTGELFF
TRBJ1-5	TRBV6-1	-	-	TGTGCCAGCAGTACGGGATCACATCAGCCCCAGCATTTT	CASSTGSHQPQHF
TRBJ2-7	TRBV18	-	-	TGTGCCAGCTCACTTTCAGGGCTAGTTTACGAGCAGTACTTC	CASSLSGLVYEQYF
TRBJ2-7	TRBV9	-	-	TGTGCCAGCAGCCCTACGAGGGACCTCTACGAGCAGTACTTC	CASSPTRDLYEQYF
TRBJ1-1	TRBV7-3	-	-	TGTGCCAGCAGAAAACAGGGAGACACTGAAGCTTTCTTT	CASRKQGDTEAFF
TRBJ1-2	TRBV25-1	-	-	TGTGCCAGCAGTGGGGCCGAAAAGAGAGATGGCTACACCTTC	CASSGAEKRDGYTF
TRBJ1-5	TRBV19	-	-	TGTGCCAGTAGTATAGATCTTGGGGGGCTGGATCAGCCCCAGCATTTT	CASSIDLGGLDQPQHF
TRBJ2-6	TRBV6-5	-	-	TGTGCCAGCAGTTACGGACAGCCTGGGGCCAACGTCCTGACTTTC	CASSYGQPGANVLTF
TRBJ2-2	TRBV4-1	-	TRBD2	TGCGCCAGCAGCCAAGGAGGACTAGCGGGGGGATACGGGGAGCTGTTTTTT	CASSQGGLAGGYGELFF
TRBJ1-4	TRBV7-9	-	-	TGTGCCAGCAGCTTAGCCGGGGGAGAAAAACTGTTTTTT	CASSLAGGEKLFF
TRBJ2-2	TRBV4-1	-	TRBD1	TGCGCCAGCAGCCAAGGACAGGGGGTTACTATGCGGGAGCTGTTTTTT	CASSQGQGVTMRELFF
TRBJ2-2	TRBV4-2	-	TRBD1	TGTGCCAGCAGCCAAGATCCCAGGGGGTGGGACACCGGGGAGCTGTTTTTT	CASSQDPRGWDTGELFF
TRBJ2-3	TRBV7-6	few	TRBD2	TGTGCCAGCAGTTTCCGGACAGGACTAGCGGCTAGCACAGATACGCAGTATTTT	CASSFRTGLAASTDTQYF
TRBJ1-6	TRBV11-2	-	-	TGTGCCAGCAGCTCAACGGGACTCCTGGACTATTCACCCCTCCACTTT	CASSSTGLLDYSPLHF
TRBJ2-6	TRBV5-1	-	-	TGCGCCAGCAGCTTGGGCCTTTCTGGGGCCAACGTCCTGACTTTC	CASSLGLSGANVLTF
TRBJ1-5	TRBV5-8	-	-	TGTGCCAGCAGCTCGGACCCCAATCAGCCCCAGCATTTT	CASSSDPNQPQHF